This T cell receptor (beta chain) was observed in a study of blood T cell repertoires in COVID-19. In the study overall: From the United States, Italy and Spain came samples of acute and convalescent COVID-19. PBMCs, B-cell-depleted T cells, or T cells were the source of the cDNA or gDNA that made up the material.

This clone was observed a few times. Trimming took off 6 bases at V and 9 bases at J, with 12 bases between the two ends. Looked up from germline, CDR1 is SQVTM and CDR2 is ANQGSEA. The CDR3 totals 11 residues. Seattle enrolled patients during active infection and tracked them longitudinally. Only in-frame clones appear in the TCRdb table, and some are missing; sequencing was by immunoSEQ multiplex PCR. The sample carries roughly 200,000 clones, about four fifths recorded once. The sequencing sample was made of peripheral blood. The clonotype originates from a woman aged 60 to 75 with COVID-19, enrolled during active disease. V usage is TRBV29-1 and J usage is TRBJ1-5; D gene unclear. CDR3 DNA sequence: TGCAGCGTCGGTGAGGGCGGGCCCCAGCATTTT. Its protein is CSVGEGGPQHF.